The T cell receptor beta chain under discussion was sequenced for a study of blood T cell repertoires in COVID-19. About the research overall: Sites across the United States, Italy and Spain contributed samples from acute and convalescent COVID-19. T cells, B-cell-depleted T cells, or PBMCs provided the cDNA or gDNA that served as material.

V gave up 3 bases and J gave up 7 bases; unmatched junction bases: 5. This CDR3 spans 14 amino acids. Germline V gene lookup returns CDR1 SGDLS and CDR2 YYNGEE. The authors' processing: Quantification of nucleated cells was approximated via reference gene primer amplification. Measured with immunoSEQ multiplex PCR; TCRdb has only the in-frame clones, and not every one. V, J and clone size are taken as reported in that table, and D and trimming were inferred from the DNA itself. The table shows approximately 46,000 clones, with 83% occurring only once. The source material was peripheral blood. This receptor was identified in a human donor in a cohort sampled during active COVID-19. The J gene is TRBJ2-1, the V gene TRBV9, with TRBD1 matching over 9 bases. CDR3 DNA: TGTGCCAGCAGCGAGGACAGGGGATGGAATGAGCAGTTCTTC. This codes for CASSEDRGWNEQFF.